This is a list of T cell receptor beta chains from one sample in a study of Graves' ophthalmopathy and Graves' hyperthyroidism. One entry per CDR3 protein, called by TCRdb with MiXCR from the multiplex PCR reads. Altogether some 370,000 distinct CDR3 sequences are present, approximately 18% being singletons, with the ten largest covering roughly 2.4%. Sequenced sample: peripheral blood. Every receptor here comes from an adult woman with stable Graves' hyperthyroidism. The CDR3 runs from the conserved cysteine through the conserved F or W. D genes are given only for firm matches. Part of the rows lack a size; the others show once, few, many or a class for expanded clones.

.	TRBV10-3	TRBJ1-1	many	CAISPRLGLEGTEAFF	TGTGCCATCAGTCCGAGGTTAGGACTGGAGGGGACTGAAGCTTTCTTT
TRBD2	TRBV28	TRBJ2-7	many	CASRRRGTRGGYEQYF	TGTGCCAGCAGAAGACGTGGGACTAGGGGGGGATACGAGCAGTACTTC
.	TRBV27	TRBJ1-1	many	CASGRVHEDTEAFF	TGTGCCAGCGGACGGGTACACGAGGACACTGAAGCTTTCTTT
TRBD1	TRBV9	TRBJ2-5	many	CASSASPGQGQETQYF	TGTGCCAGCAGCGCCTCTCCGGGACAGGGGCAAGAGACCCAGTACTTC
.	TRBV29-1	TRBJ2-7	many	CSVEQGNSYEQYF	TGCAGCGTTGAACAGGGAAACTCCTACGAGCAGTACTTC
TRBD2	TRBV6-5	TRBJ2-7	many	CASSRTSGVYEQYF	TGTGCCAGCAGTCGGACTAGCGGTGTCTACGAGCAGTACTTC
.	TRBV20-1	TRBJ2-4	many	CSARAQRNRNIKYF	TGCAGTGCTAGAGCGCAACGCAATAGAAACATTAAGTACTTC
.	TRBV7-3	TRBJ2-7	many	CASSSQPDNAYEQYF	TGTGCCAGCAGCTCCCAGCCGGACAACGCCTACGAGCAGTACTTC
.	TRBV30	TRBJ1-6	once	CAWSVPAGVNNSPLHF	TGTGCCTGGAGTGTACCAGCTGGCGTTAATAACTCACCCCTCCACTTT
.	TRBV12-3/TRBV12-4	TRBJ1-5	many	CASSLGPQVGNQPQHF	TGTGCCAGCAGTTTAGGGCCACAGGTGGGCAATCAGCCCCAGCATTTT
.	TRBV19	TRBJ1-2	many	CASSTTRRFVGGYTF	TGTGCCAGTAGTACAACTCGTCGGTTTGTGGGTGGCTACACCTTC
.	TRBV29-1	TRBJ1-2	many	CSVDGYTF	TGCAGCGTTGATGGCTACACCTTC
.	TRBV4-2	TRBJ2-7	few	CASRATRGSYEQYF	TGTGCCAGCAGGGCTACTAGAGGCTCCTACGAGCAATACTTC
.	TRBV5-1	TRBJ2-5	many	CASSLGREKETQYF	TGCGCCAGCAGCTTGGGCAGGGAAAAAGAGACCCAGTACTTC
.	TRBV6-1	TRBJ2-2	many	CASIFPGTPNTGELFF	TGTGCCAGCATCTTCCCGGGGACACCAAACACCGGGGAGCTGTTTTTT
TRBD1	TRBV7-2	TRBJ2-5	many	CASSLSGTANGETQYF	TGTGCCAGCAGCTTGTCCGGGACAGCCAATGGAGAGACCCAGTACTTC
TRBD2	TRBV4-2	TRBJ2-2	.	CASSQGTRSPGELFF	TGTGCCAGCAGCCAAGGGACTAGATCCCCCGGGGAGCTGTTTTTT
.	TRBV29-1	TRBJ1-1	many	CSVIRTVNTEAFF	TGCAGCGTTATTCGAACCGTGAACACTGAAGCTTTCTTT
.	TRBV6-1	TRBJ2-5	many	CASRKGETQYF	TGTGCCAGCAGGAAAGGAGAGACCCAGTACTTC
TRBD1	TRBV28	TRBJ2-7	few	CASRQGTATSYEQYF	TGTGCCAGCAGGCAAGGGACAGCCACCTCCTACGAGCAGTACTTC
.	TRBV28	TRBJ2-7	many	CASRQGSSYEQYF	TGTGCCAGCAGGCAAGGGTCCTCCTACGAGCAGTACTTC
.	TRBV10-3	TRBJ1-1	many	CAIRGNTEAFF	TGTGCCATCAGGGGGAACACTGAAGCTTTCTTT